The 7 T cell receptor beta chains given below trace back to one sample, sequenced in a study of cytomegalovirus exposure and HLA in healthy donors. Using immunoSEQ multiplex PCR, the repertoire was profiled, and TCRdb retains in-frame clones only, with some absent. The data contain 60,000 or so clones, approximately 90% of them seen just once; the ten biggest clones take up 1% to 1.5%. The sequenced sample was PBMCs. These receptors were taken from a woman aged 18-29 years in good health and CMV-seronegative.

V usage is TRBV11-2 and J usage is TRBJ1-2, with D perhaps matching TRBD1 (5 bases). The CDR3 runs 17 residues. Germline V gene lookup returns CDR1 SGHAT and CDR2 FQNNGV. Trimming left V 5 bases short and J 4 bases short, with 23 bases between. Here the CDR3 DNA reads TGTGCCAGCAGCCCCCCGGGACTTCGAGGATACGGCTATGGCTACACCTTC. Amino acid sequence: CASSPPGLRGYGYGYTF.

The genes are TRBV28 and TRBJ2-7, with a tentative D call TRBD2 (5 bases). This CDR3 has 17 amino acids. In germline, CDR1 is MDHEN, CDR2 SYDVKM. The V gene lost 3 bases and the J gene lost 7 bases, with 25 bases spanning the gap. DNA for the CDR3: TGTGCCAGCAGTTTCCCCGCCGCCGGGGATATACGAAGGGAGCAGTACTTC. Translating it yields CASSFPAAGDIRREQYF.

V gene TRBV5-5 combines with J gene TRBJ1-6; weak D call: TRBD1 (5 bases). The germline gives CDR1 SGHKS, CDR2 YYEKEE (reference sequence). The CDR3 loop spans 15 amino acids. Trimming cost V 0 bases and J 5 bases, with 9 bases left between them. The CDR3 coding sequence is TGTGCCAGCAGCTTGGCCTCCAGGGATAATTCACCCCTCCACTTT. This encodes CASSLASRDNSPLHF.

V and J are TRBV7-8 and TRBJ1-3; unclear D gene. Germline loops: CDR1 SGHVS, CDR2 FQNEAQ. The V gene lost 1 base and the J gene lost 8 bases, with 12 bases spanning the gap. The CDR3 is 14 amino acids. The chain's CDR3 is CASSLVPGLDTIYF. The DNA of the CDR3 is TGTGCCAGCAGCTTAGTACCGGGTCTAGACACCATATATTTT. Drawing the rest from reference TRBV7-8 and TRBJ1-3, the complete variable domain is GAGVSQSPRYKVAKRGQDVALRCDPISGHVSLFWYQQALGQGPEFLTYFQNEAQLDKSGLPSDRFFAERPEGSVSTLKIQRTQQEDSAVYLCASSLVPGLDTIYFGEGSWLTVV.

The chain has TRBV6-1 and TRBJ2-3, with 9 bases fitting TRBD2. CDR1 and CDR2 from the germline V gene are MNHNS and SASEGT. J gave up 10 bases and V 1 base, and 9 bases lay outside the gene matches. There are 15 residues in the CDR3. CDR3 sequence: CASSEVRGGASSQYF. The CDR3 coding sequence is TGTGCCAGCAGTGAAGTACGCGGGGGGGCCTCTTCGCAGTATTTT.

The chain combines TRBV29-1 with TRBJ2-1; possibly TRBD1 for D (6 bases). The CDR3 consists of 12 residues. CDR1 and CDR2 from the germline V gene are SQVTM and ANQGSEA. V lost 7 bases and J 9 bases, leaving 16 bases between the germline ends. This chain's CDR3 is CSERKGDTEQFF. CDR3 bases: TGCAGCGAGCGAAAGGGGGATACTGAGCAGTTCTTC.

V usage is TRBV11-3 and J usage is TRBJ2-5; no definite D call. Trimming shortened V by 0 bases and J by 4 bases, and 9 bases separated the two germline ends. CDR1 and CDR2 from the germline V gene are SGHNT and YENEEA. The CDR3 sequence is 14 residues long. The DNA of the CDR3 is TGTGCCAGCAGCTTAGATCAACTGCGAGAGACCCAGTACTTC. Amino acids: CASSLDQLRETQYF.